One sample yielded the 27 T cell receptor beta chains listed below, sequenced in a study of T cell responses to AZD1222 COVID-19 vaccine (dated by TCRdb to the early 2020s). The time point label for this specimen denotes: baseline before first vaccination. Library prep was done by the immunoSEQ multiplex PCR assay. TCRdb's version of the immuneACCESS table is confined to in-frame rearrangements and falls short of the full clone set. An unresolved V gene accounts for under half of the shortfall where checked; the remainder is of unknown origin. A total of roughly 120,000 clones appear in this sample, approximately 91% of them only once. The ten largest clones take up 2% to 2.5% of the sample. Sequencing used peripheral blood, obtained on day 0 of AZD1222 vaccination. The origin of the receptors is an adult in good health.

The J gene is TRBJ1-1, the V gene TRBV5-4; D may be TRBD1 (6 bases). V lost 5 bases and J 2 bases, leaving 13 bases between the germline ends. From germline, CDR1 is SGHNT and CDR2 YYREEE (reference sequence). CDR3 length: 14 residues. The CDR3 nucleotides read TGTGCCAGCAGGCAGGAGGGACAAAACACTGAAGCTTTCTTT. It translates to CASRQEGQNTEAFF.

The chain carries TRBV7-9 and TRBJ2-3; TRBD2 agrees at 8 bases. Germline loops: CDR1 SEHNR, CDR2 FQNEAQ (reference sequence). The junction had 6 bases not matched to a gene; V was cut back by 5 bases and J by 2 bases. The CDR3 loop spans 15 amino acids. The CDR3 sequence is CASSPLAGDTDTQYF. The DNA for the CDR3 is TGTGCCAGCAGCCCCCTAGCGGGTGACACAGATACGCAGTATTTT.

The gene calls are TRBV11-2 and TRBJ2-1; no firm D call. V was pared by 5 bases and J by 4 bases, with 12 bases between. The CDR3 totals 14 residues. The V gene's germline CDR1 is SGHAT and CDR2 FQNNGV. CDR3 nucleotide sequence: TGTGCCAGCAGCATTTCGACGCTATACAATGAGCAGTTCTTC. This gives the protein CASSISTLYNEQFF. Based on the CDR3 plus reference TRBV11-2 and TRBJ2-1, the full variable domain is EAGVAQSPRYKIIEKRQSVAFWCNPISGHATLYWYQQILGQGPKLLIQFQNNGVVDDSQLPKDRFSAERLKGVDSTLKIQPAKLEDSAVYLCASSISTLYNEQFFGPGTRLTVL.

Points on this clone: The identical CDR3 is also encoded by other nucleotide sequences in the sample. The V gene is TRBV4-2, the J gene TRBJ2-1; D is unclear. The CDR3 totals 11 residues. Germline CDR1 is LGHNA and CDR2 is YNFKEQ. V dropped 3 bases and J dropped 7 bases, with 4 bases sitting between them. The CDR3 DNA reads TGTGCCAGCAGCCAGGTGAATGAGCAGTTCTTC. This gives the protein CASSQVNEQFF.

This clone showed up just a few times. The chain carries TRBV7-9 and TRBJ2-7; 11 nucleotides agree with TRBD2. This CDR3 region has 16 residues. J was trimmed by 6 bases and V by 6 bases; bases with no gene match: 13. Looked up from germline, CDR1 is SEHNR and CDR2 is FQNEAQ (reference sequence). CDR3 DNA sequence: TGTGCCAGCAGTCCCGGGGTAGCGGGAGGGCACAGCGAGCAGTACTTC. It specifies CASSPGVAGGHSEQYF.

This chain uses TRBV9 with TRBJ1-3, with D maybe TRBD1 (5 bases). CDR1 is SGDLS and CDR2 is YYNGEE in the germline V gene. The CDR3 covers 18 residues. V lost 2 bases and J lost 2, with 20 bases in between. The CDR3: CASSVAGNRGVAGNTIYF. CDR3 nucleotides: TGTGCCAGCAGCGTCGCGGGAAACCGGGGCGTCGCTGGAAACACCATATATTTT.

This clone was detected only a few times. The gene calls are TRBV7-8 and TRBJ2-5; the D is unclear. Per germline, CDR1 SGHVS and CDR2 FQNEAQ. Trimming cost V 5 bases and J 1 base, with 14 bases left between them. The CDR3 contains 15 residues. CDR3 region: CASSLRSTGQETQYF. Here the CDR3 DNA reads TGTGCCAGCAGCCTCAGAAGTACCGGCCAAGAGACCCAGTACTTC.

The rearrangement joins TRBV19 to TRBJ2-3, with 7 bases matching TRBD2. V dropped 6 bases and J dropped 4; count of bases not matched to a gene: 4. This CDR3 is built from 13 residues. Looked up from germline, CDR1 is LNHDA and CDR2 is SQIVND (reference sequence). Here the CDR3 reads CASRERGSDTQYF. The CDR3 nucleotides are TGTGCCAGTAGGGAGCGGGGCTCAGATACGCAGTATTTT.

This chain links TRBV9 with TRBJ2-1; 9 bases align to TRBD2. Trimming removed 0 bases from V and 9 bases from J; junction bases left unmatched: 7. This CDR3 is built from 15 residues. Germline loops: CDR1 SGDLS, CDR2 YYNGEE. CDR3 residues: CASSVDPAGGSEQFF. CDR3 bases: TGTGCCAGCAGCGTAGACCCAGCGGGAGGAAGTGAGCAGTTCTTC.

This sequence joins TRBV15 and TRBJ2-3; D ambiguous. This CDR3 contains 13 residues. Per the germline V gene, CDR1 is LNHNV and CDR2 is YYDKDF (reference sequence). Between the trimmed V and J ends, which lost 0 bases and 6 bases, there was a span of 7 bases. This chain's CDR3 is CATSRDMGDTQYF. CDR3 nucleotides: TGTGCCACCAGCAGAGATATGGGGGATACGCAGTATTTT.

This sequence joins TRBV3-1 (or the pseudogene TRBV3-2) and TRBJ1-2; 9 nucleotides align to TRBD1. CDR1 LGHDT and CDR2 YNNKEL come from the germline V gene (reference sequence). V trimming: 3 bases; J trimming: 3 bases; junction bases outside the gene matches: 20. The CDR3 spans 20 residues. The CDR3, as DNA: TGTGCCAGCAGCCATCCAGAATCCGCGGGACAGGGAAGAGTAGACTATGGCTACACCTTC. This encodes CASSHPESAGQGRVDYGYTF.

This chain joins TRBV5-1 and TRBJ2-1; D is ambiguous. The length of the CDR3 is 15 residues. Trimming removed 4 bases from V and 1 base from J, with 12 bases in between. CDR1 is SGHRS and CDR2 is YFSETQ in the germline V gene. CDR3 sequence: CASSLTSGSYNEQFF. CDR3 sequence (DNA): TGCGCCAGCAGCCTTACATCCGGGTCCTACAATGAGCAGTTCTTC.

The chain joins TRBV5-1 to TRBJ2-1; 8 positions match TRBD2. CDR1 is SGHRS and CDR2 is YFSETQ in the germline V gene. This CDR3 has 16 residues. The J segment lost 0 bases and the V segment lost 0 bases, leaving 2 bases of the junction unmatched. CDR3 nucleotides: TGCGCCAGCAGCTTGGTAGCGGGAAGCTCCTACAATGAGCAGTTCTTC. Encoded protein: CASSLVAGSSYNEQFF.

Here the CDR3 DNA reads TGTGCCAGTAGGACTTCGACAGGGCCTAATGAAAAACTGTTTTTT. Translation: CASRTSTGPNEKLFF. The chain is built from TRBV19 and TRBJ1-4, with 7 bases aligning to TRBD1. Looked up from germline, CDR1 is LNHDA and CDR2 is SQIVND (reference sequence). Germline trimming cut 6 bases from V and 3 bases from J; bases unmatched to any gene: 7. This CDR3 is 15 amino acids long.

The J gene is TRBJ1-2, the V gene TRBV9; D call uncertain. The CDR3 has 17 residues. Germline V gene sequence: CDR1 SGDLS, CDR2 YYNGEE. V shed 0 bases and J shed 2 bases, with 17 bases lying between them. This CDR3 is CASSVESGGEWNYGYTF. Here the CDR3 DNA reads TGTGCCAGCAGCGTAGAATCTGGCGGGGAGTGGAACTATGGCTACACCTTC.

The V gene is TRBV7-3, the J gene TRBJ1-1; no firm D call. The CDR3 runs to 20 residues. Between the trimmed V and J ends, which lost 1 base and 3 bases, there was a span of 27 bases. Germline CDR1 and CDR2: SGHTA and FQGTGA. The chain's CDR3 is CASSLKIRQSRRTGDTEAFF. CDR3 DNA sequence: TGTGCCAGCAGCTTAAAGATTCGGCAGTCGCGTAGAACGGGAGACACTGAAGCTTTCTTT.

The chain couples TRBV5-8 to TRBJ2-2; the D is unclear. The CDR3 loop spans 13 amino acids. Between the trimmed V and J ends, which lost 4 bases and 7 bases, there was a span of 11 bases. Germline CDR1 SGHTS, CDR2 YDEGEE. The CDR3 coding sequence is TGTGCCAGCAGCGTGATATCGGGCGGGGAGCTGTTTTTT. Amino acids: CASSVISGGELFF.

The V call is TRBV18, the J call TRBJ1-5; no definite D call. The CDR3 extends over 13 amino acids. Trimming left V 2 bases short and J 7 bases short, with 9 bases between. CDR1 and CDR2 (germline): KGHSH, LQKENI. The DNA of the CDR3 is TGTGCCAGCTCACCAGGAGCTAACCAGCCCCAGCATTTT. It encodes CASSPGANQPQHF.

The genes are TRBV9 and TRBJ2-5; TRBD2 might be the D (5 bases). Trimming cost V 0 bases and J 4 bases, with 13 bases left between them. This CDR3 is 15 amino acids long. The germline V gene encodes CDR1 SGDLS and CDR2 YYNGEE. The DNA for the CDR3 is TGTGCCAGCAGCGTAGTGGACTCATGGGCAGAGACCCAGTACTTC. Its protein product is CASSVVDSWAETQYF.

This clone was picked up one time. This rearrangement joins TRBV6-1 to TRBJ2-3; 9 nucleotides align to TRBD2. The ends lost 0 bases at V and 0 bases at J; junction bases unmatched: 13. The CDR3 sequence is 20 residues long. Germline CDR1 reads MNHNS; CDR2 reads SASEGT. CDR3 loop: CASSEAAFLAGVLSTDTQYF. CDR3 nucleotide sequence: TGTGCCAGCAGTGAAGCCGCGTTCTTAGCGGGAGTCCTCAGCACAGATACGCAGTATTTT.

This clone was recorded a few times. The chain is built from TRBV2 and TRBJ1-2; D is undetermined. V shed 3 bases and J shed 8 bases, with 10 bases lying between them. Germline-derived CDR1 and CDR2 are SNHLY and FYNNEI. The CDR3 length is 12 residues. CDR3 DNA sequence: TGTGCCAGCAGTGAGGGGAGACTGGGCTACACCTTC. It encodes CASSEGRLGYTF. Full variable domain (outside the CDR3, taken from reference TRBV2 and TRBJ1-2): EPEVTQTPSHQVTQMGQEVILRCVPISNHLYFYWYRQILGQKVEFLVSFYNNEISEKSEIFDDQFSVERPDGSNFTLKIRSTKLEDSAMYFCASSEGRLGYTFGSGTRLTVV.

Written as DNA, the CDR3 is TGTGCCACCGCCGGGACAGGAAGAGACGAGCAGTACTTC. Its translation: CATAGTGRDEQYF. The gene calls are TRBV6-5 and TRBJ2-7, with 8 bases that match TRBD1. The ends lost 10 bases at V and 5 bases at J; junction bases unmatched: 10. The CDR3 has 13 amino acids. The germline gives CDR1 MNHEY, CDR2 SVGAGI.

The V and J genes are TRBV7-9 and TRBJ2-1; no clear D. Between the trimmed V and J ends, which lost 5 bases and 2 bases, there was a span of 13 bases. CDR3 size: 15 residues. The germline V gene has CDR1 SEHNR and CDR2 FQNEAQ (reference sequence). Here the CDR3 DNA reads TGTGCCAGCAGCCCTTCCTCATCCCCCTACAATGAGCAGTTCTTC. Its translation: CASSPSSSPYNEQFF. Full variable domain (outside the CDR3, taken from reference TRBV7-9 and TRBJ2-1): DTGVSQNPRHKITKRGQNVTFRCDPISEHNRLYWYRQTLGQGPEFLTYFQNEAQLEKSRLLSDRFSAERPKGSFSTLEIQRTEQGDSAMYLCASSPSSSPYNEQFFGPGTRLTVL.

This chain links TRBV11-3 with TRBJ2-1; D possibly corresponds to TRBD1 (5 bases). Germline-derived CDR1 and CDR2 are SGHNT and YENEEA. V was shortened by 1 base and J by 8 bases, with 12 bases between the two germline ends. The CDR3 sequence is 14 residues long. The CDR3 is CASSLGQGGDEQFF. CDR3 DNA sequence: TGTGCCAGCAGCTTAGGGCAGGGTGGGGATGAGCAGTTCTTC.

V and J are TRBV21-1 and TRBJ2-1; the table's D call TRBD1 went unverified against the DNA. TRBV21-1 is labeled a pseudogene. CDR3 size: 17 residues. The CDR3 loop reads CASSKTGTGPSYNEQFF. The CDR3 DNA is TGTGCCAGCAGCAAAACCGGGACAGGGCCCTCCTACAATGAGCAGTTCTTC.

This clone was counted once. The rearrangement links TRBV7-9 to TRBJ1-4; tentative D call: TRBD1 (6 bases). Trimming stripped 1 base from V and 0 bases from J, with 18 bases between. The CDR3 loop spans 19 amino acids. CDR1 and CDR2 (germline): SEHNR, FQNEAQ (reference sequence). As DNA, the CDR3 is TGTGCCAGCAGCTTAGGGGCGGGGGCAGGCTTTGCAACTAATGAAAAACTGTTTTTT. This codes for CASSLGAGAGFATNEKLFF.

The chain joins TRBV5-4 to TRBJ2-1; 16 bases match TRBD2. V lost 4 bases to trimming and J lost 6 bases; unmatched junction nucleotides: 10. CDR1 and CDR2 from the germline V gene are SGHNT and YYREEE (reference sequence). The CDR3 contains 18 residues. The CDR3 sequence: CASSLGTSGRASTNEQFF. CDR3 bases: TGTGCCAGCAGCCTAGGGACTAGCGGGAGGGCCTCAACCAATGAGCAGTTCTTC.